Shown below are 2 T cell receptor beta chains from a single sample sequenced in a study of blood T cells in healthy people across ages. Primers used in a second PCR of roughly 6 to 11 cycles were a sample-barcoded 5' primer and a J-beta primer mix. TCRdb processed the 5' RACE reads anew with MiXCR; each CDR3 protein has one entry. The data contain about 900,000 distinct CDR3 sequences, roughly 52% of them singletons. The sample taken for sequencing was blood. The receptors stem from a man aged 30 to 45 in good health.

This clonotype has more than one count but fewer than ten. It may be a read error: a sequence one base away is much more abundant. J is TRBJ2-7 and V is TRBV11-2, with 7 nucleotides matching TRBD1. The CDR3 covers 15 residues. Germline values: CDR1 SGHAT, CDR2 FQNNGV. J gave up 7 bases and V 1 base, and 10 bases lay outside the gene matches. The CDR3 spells CASSLVSGGNNEQYF. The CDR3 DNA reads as TGTGCCAGCAGCTTAGTGTCAGGGGGTAACAATGAGCAGTACTTC.

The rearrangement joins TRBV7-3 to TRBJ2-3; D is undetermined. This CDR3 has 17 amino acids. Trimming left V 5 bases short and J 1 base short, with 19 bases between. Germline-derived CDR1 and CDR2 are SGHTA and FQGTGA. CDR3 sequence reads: CASSEGSVFFGTDTQYF. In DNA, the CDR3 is TGTGCCAGCAGCGAAGGCTCGGTTTTTTTTGGCACAGATACGCAGTATTTT.